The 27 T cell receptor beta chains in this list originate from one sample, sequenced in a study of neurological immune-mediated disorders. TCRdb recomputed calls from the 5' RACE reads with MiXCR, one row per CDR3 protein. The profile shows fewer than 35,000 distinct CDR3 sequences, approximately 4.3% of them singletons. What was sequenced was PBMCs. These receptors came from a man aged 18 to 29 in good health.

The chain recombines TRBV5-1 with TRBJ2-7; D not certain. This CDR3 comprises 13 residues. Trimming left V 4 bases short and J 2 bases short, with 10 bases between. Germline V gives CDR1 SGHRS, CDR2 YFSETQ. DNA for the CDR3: TGCGCCAGCAGCCCCTTTGGGACCTACGAGCAGTACTTC. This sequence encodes CASSPFGTYEQYF.

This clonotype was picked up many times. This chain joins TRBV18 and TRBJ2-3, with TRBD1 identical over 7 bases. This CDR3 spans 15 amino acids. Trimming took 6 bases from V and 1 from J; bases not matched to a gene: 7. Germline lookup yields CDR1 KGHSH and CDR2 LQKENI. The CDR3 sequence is CASSVTGIGTDTQYF. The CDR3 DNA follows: TGTGCCAGCTCCGTGACAGGGATTGGCACAGATACGCAGTATTTT.

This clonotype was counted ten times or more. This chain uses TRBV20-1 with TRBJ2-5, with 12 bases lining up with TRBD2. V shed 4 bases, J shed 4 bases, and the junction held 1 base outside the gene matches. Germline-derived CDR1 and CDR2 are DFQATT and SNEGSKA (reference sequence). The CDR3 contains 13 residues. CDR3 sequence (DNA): TGCAGTGCTACTAGCGGGGGGGCAGAGACCCAGTACTTC. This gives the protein CSATSGGAETQYF.

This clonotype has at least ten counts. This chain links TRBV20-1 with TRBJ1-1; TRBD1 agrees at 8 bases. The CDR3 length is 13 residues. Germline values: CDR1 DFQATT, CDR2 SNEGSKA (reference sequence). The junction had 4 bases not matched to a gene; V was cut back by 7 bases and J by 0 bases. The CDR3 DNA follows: TGCAGTGGGACAGGGCACTTGAACACTGAAGCTTTCTTT. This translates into CSGTGHLNTEAFF.

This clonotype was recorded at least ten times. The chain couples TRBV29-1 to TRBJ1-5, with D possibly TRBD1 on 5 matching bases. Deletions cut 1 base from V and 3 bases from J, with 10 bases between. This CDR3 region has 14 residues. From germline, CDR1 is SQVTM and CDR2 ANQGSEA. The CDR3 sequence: CSVEVGGDNQPQHF. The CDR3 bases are TGCAGCGTTGAAGTTGGGGGGGACAATCAGCCCCAGCATTTT. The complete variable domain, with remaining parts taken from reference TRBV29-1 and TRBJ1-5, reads SAVISQKPSRDICQRGTSLTIQCQVDSQVTMMFWYRQQPGQSLTLIATANQGSEATYESGFVIDKFPISRPNLTFSTLTVSNMSPEDSSIYLCSVEVGGDNQPQHFGDGTRLSIL.

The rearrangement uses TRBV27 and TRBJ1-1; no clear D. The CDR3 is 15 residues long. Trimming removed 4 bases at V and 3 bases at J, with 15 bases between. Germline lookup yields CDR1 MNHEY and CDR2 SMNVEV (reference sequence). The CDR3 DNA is TGTGCCAGCAGTTCTATGCCCCCGTCGGACACTGAAGCTTTCTTT. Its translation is CASSSMPPSDTEAFF.

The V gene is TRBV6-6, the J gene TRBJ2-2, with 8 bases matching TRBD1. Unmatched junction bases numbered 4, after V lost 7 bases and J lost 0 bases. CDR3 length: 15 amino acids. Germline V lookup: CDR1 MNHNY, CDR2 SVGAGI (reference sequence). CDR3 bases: TGTGCCAGCAACTTACAGGGGGCGAACACCGGGGAGCTGTTTTTT. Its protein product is CASNLQGANTGELFF.

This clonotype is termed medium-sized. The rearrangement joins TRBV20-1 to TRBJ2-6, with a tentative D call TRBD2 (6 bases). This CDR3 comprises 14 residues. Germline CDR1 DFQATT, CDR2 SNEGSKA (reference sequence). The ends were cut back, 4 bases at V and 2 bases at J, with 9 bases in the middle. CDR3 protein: CSANGGAGANVLTF. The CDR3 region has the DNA TGCAGTGCTAACGGGGGTGCTGGGGCCAACGTCCTGACTTTC.

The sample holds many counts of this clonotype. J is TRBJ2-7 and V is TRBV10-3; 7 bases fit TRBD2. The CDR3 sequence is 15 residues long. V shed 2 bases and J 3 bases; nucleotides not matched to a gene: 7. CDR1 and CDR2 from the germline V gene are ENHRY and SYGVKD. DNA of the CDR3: TGTGCCATCAGTGAGACAGGCGGGGGAGGCTACGAGCAGTACTTC. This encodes CAISETGGGGYEQYF.

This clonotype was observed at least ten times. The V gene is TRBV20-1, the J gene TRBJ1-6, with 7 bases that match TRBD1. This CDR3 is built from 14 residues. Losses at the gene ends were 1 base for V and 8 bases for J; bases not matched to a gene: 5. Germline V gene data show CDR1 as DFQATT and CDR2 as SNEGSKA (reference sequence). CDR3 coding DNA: TGCAGTGCTAGAGTAGGAGACAGGGATTCACCCCTCCACTTT. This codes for CSARVGDRDSPLHF.

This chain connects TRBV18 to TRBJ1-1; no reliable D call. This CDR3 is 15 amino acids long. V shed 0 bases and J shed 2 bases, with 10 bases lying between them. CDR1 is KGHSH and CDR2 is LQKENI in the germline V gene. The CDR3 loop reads CASSPPNGQNTEAFF. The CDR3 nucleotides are TGTGCCAGCTCACCACCGAATGGGCAAAACACTGAAGCTTTCTTT. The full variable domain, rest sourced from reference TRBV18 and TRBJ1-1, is NAGVMQNPRHLVRRRGQEARLRCSPMKGHSHVYWYRQLPEEGLKFMVYLQKENIIDESGMPKERFSAEFPKEGPSILRIQQVVRGDSAAYFCASSPPNGQNTEAFFGQGTRLTVV.

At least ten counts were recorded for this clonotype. The CDR3 region has the DNA TGTGCCAGCAGCTCCGGACTAGCGGGGCCGCCCTACGAGCAGTACTTC. Its protein product is CASSSGLAGPPYEQYF. The rearrangement links TRBV9 to TRBJ2-7, with TRBD2 identical over 12 bases. Germline V gene lookup returns CDR1 SGDLS and CDR2 YYNGEE. CDR3 length: 16 amino acids. V lost 4 bases and J lost 2; bases outside the gene matches: 7.

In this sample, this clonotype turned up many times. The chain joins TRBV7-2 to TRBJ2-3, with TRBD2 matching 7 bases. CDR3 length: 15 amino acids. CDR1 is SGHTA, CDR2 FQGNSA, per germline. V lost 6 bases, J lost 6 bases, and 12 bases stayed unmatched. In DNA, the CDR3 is TGTGCCAGCAGGCCCCTGGCGGGGGATTCGGATACGCAGTATTTT. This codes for CASRPLAGDSDTQYF.

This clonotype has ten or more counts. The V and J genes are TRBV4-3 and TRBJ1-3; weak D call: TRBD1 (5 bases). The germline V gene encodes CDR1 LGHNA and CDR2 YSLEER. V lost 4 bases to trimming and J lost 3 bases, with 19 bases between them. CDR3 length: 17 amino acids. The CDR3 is CASSPTIQAWGGNTIYF. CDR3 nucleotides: TGCGCCAGCAGCCCCACGATACAGGCCTGGGGTGGAAACACCATATATTTT.

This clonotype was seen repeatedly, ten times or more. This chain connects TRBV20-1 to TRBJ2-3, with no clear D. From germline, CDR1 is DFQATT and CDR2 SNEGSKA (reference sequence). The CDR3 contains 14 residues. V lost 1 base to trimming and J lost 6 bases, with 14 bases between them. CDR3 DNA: TGCAGTGCTAGAGGCCCAGTGGAAGCGGATACGCAGTATTTT. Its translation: CSARGPVEADTQYF.

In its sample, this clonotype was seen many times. This CDR3 is CASSLEVTDRGTEAFF. The DNA of the CDR3 is TGCGCCAGCAGCTTGGAAGTGACGGATAGAGGCACTGAAGCTTTCTTT. The chain joins TRBV5-1 to TRBJ1-1; D call uncertain. CDR1 SGHRS and CDR2 YFSETQ come from the germline V gene. Trimming shortened V by 0 bases and J by 4 bases, and 16 bases separated the two germline ends. The CDR3 totals 16 residues.

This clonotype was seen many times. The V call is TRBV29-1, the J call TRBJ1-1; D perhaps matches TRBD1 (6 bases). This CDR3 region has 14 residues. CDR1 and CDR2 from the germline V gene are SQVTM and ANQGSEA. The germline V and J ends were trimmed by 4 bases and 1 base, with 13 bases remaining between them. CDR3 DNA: TGCAGCGTTGGAGGGGGGGCGCGGAACACTGAAGCTTTCTTT. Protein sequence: CSVGGGARNTEAFF. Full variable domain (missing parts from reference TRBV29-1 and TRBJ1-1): SAVISQKPSRDICQRGTSLTIQCQVDSQVTMMFWYRQQPGQSLTLIATANQGSEATYESGFVIDKFPISRPNLTFSTLTVSNMSPEDSSIYLCSVGGGARNTEAFFGQGTRLTVV.

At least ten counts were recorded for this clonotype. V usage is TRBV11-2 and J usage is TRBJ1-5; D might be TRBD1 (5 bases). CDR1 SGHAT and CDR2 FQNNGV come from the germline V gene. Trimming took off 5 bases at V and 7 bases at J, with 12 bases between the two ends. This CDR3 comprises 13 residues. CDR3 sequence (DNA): TGTGCCAGCAGCCCTACCGGGGGGCAGCCCCAGCATTTT. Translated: CASSPTGGQPQHF.

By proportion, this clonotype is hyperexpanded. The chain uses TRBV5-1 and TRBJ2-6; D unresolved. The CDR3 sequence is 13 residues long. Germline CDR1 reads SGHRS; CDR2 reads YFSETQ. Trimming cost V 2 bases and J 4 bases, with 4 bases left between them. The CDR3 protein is CASSFLGANVLTF. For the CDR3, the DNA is TGCGCCAGCAGCTTTTTAGGGGCCAACGTCCTGACTTTC.

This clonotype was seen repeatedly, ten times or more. Here the CDR3 DNA reads TGTGCCAGCACCTCGGCTCCAGGGGGCTATGGCTACACCTTC. Its protein is CASTSAPGGYGYTF. The V gene is TRBV11-2, the J gene TRBJ1-2, with 7 positions matching TRBD1. V shed 7 bases and J 4 bases; nucleotides not matched to a gene: 9. The CDR3 totals 14 residues. Germline loops: CDR1 SGHAT, CDR2 FQNNGV.

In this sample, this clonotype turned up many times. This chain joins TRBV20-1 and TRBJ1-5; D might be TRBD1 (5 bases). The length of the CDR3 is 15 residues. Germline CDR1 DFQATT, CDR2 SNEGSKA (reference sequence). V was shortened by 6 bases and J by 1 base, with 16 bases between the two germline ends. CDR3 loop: CSARGGFGSNQPQHF. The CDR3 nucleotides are TGCAGTGCCCGTGGGGGGTTTGGGAGCAATCAGCCCCAGCATTTT.

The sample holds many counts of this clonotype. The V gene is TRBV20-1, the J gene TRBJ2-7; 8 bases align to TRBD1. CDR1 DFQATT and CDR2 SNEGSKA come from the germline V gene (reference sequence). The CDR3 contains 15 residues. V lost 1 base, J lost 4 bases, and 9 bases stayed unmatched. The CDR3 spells CSARGGTGIGYEQYF. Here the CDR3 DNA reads TGCAGTGCTAGAGGCGGGACAGGAATTGGGTACGAGCAGTACTTC.

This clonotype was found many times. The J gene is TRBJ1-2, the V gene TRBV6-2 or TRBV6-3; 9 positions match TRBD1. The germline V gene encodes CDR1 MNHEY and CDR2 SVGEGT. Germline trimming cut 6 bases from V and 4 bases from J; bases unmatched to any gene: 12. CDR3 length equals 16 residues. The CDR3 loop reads CASRRATGGAGYGYTF. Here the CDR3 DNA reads TGTGCCAGCAGAAGAGCTACAGGGGGCGCCGGCTATGGCTACACCTTC.

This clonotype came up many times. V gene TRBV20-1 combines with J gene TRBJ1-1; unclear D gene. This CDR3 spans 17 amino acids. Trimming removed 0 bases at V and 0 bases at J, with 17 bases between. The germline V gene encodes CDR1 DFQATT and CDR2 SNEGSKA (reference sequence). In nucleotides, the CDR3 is TGCAGTGCTAGAGATGTAGGCAGGACGATCATGAACACTGAAGCTTTCTTT. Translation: CSARDVGRTIMNTEAFF.

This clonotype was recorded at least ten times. CDR3 sequence (DNA): TGTGCCAGCAGTTTAATTCCGGATCTTAACACTGAAGCTTTCTTT. This sequence encodes CASSLIPDLNTEAFF. The V gene is TRBV12-3 or TRBV12-4, the J gene TRBJ1-1; D remains ambiguous. There are 15 residues in the CDR3. Deletions cut 2 bases from V and 2 bases from J, with 12 bases between.

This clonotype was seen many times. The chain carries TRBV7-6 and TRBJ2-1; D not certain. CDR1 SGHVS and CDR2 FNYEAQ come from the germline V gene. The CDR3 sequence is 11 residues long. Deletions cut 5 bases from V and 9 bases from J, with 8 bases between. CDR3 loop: CASSDPGEQFF. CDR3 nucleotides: TGTGCCAGCAGCGATCCCGGTGAGCAGTTCTTC.

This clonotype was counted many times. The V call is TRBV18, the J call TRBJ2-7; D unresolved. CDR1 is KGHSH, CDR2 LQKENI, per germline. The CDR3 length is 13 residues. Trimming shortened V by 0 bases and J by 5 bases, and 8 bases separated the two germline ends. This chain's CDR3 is CASSPPSSHEQYF. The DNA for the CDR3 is TGTGCCAGCTCACCACCGTCTTCCCACGAGCAGTACTTC.